Listed here are 8 T cell receptor beta chains from one sample, sequenced in a study of blood T cell repertoires in COVID-19. Clones were sequenced by immunoSEQ multiplex PCR, and TCRdb holds only the in-frame ones, with some missing. The table has about 100,000 clones, about 80% seen once; the top ten hold approximately 30%. Sample: peripheral blood. The receptors were gathered from an older man with active or convalescent COVID-19.

The chain combines TRBV5-1 with TRBJ2-7; 12 nucleotides match TRBD2. Germline CDR1 reads SGHRS; CDR2 reads YFSETQ. The CDR3 covers 13 residues. The junction had 2 bases not matched to a gene; V was cut back by 7 bases and J by 3 bases. CDR3: CASRTSGDYEQYF. Written as DNA, the CDR3 is TGCGCCAGCCGGACTAGCGGGGACTACGAGCAGTACTTC.

Comments on this clone: Other nucleotide sequences in the sample specify the same CDR3. The rearrangement uses TRBV18 and TRBJ2-5, with D possibly TRBD1 on 5 matching bases. Germline CDR1 reads KGHSH; CDR2 reads LQKENI. The CDR3 loop spans 14 amino acids. The ends were cut back, 0 bases at V and 1 base at J, with 6 bases in the middle. The CDR3 sequence is CASSPPGLQETQYF. For the CDR3, the DNA is TGTGCCAGCTCACCACCGGGGCTCCAAGAGACCCAGTACTTC.

The CDR3 loop reads CASRPDSFRNEKLFF. DNA for the CDR3: TGTGCCAGTAGGCCGGACAGCTTCCGAAATGAAAAACTGTTTTTT. The J gene is TRBJ1-4, the V gene TRBV19; tentative D call: TRBD1 (6 bases). Germline V lookup: CDR1 LNHDA, CDR2 SQIVND (reference sequence). The V end lost 6 bases, the J end lost 5 bases, and 16 bases lay between the germline ends. The CDR3 extends over 15 amino acids. Supplemented by reference TRBV19 and TRBJ1-4, the full variable domain reads DGGITQSPKYLFRKEGQNVTLSCEQNLNHDAMYWYRQDPGQGLRLIYYSQIVNDFQKGDIAEGYSVSREKKESFPLTVTSAQKNPTAFYLCASRPDSFRNEKLFFGSGTQLSVL.

The chain recombines TRBV9 with TRBJ2-3; TRBD1 matches 9 bases. The CDR3 is 15 amino acids. V was pared by 3 bases and J by 3 bases, with 5 bases of the junction left unmatched. The germline V gene has CDR1 SGDLS and CDR2 YYNGEE. The CDR3 sequence is CASSDRDRDTDTQYF. For the CDR3, the DNA is TGTGCCAGCAGCGACCGGGACAGGGATACAGATACGCAGTATTTT.

This chain links TRBV30 with TRBJ2-5; perhaps TRBD2 as D (6 bases). This CDR3 comprises 12 residues. CDR1 and CDR2 from the germline V gene are GTSNPN and SVGIG (reference sequence). Trimming cost V 1 base and J 7 bases, with 10 bases left between them. The CDR3 here is CAWSAPEGTQYF. The CDR3, as DNA: TGTGCCTGGAGTGCTCCGGAGGGGACCCAGTACTTC.

The chain is built from TRBV6-2 or TRBV6-3 and TRBJ2-6; D unresolved. The germline V gene encodes CDR1 MNHEY and CDR2 SVGEGT. The CDR3 loop spans 16 amino acids. V shed 0 bases and J shed 0 bases, with 6 bases lying between them. The CDR3 DNA follows: TGTGCCAGCAGTTACTCAGGCGGCTCTGGGGCCAACGTCCTGACTTTC. Translated: CASSYSGGSGANVLTF.

This chain uses TRBV7-9 with TRBJ1-1, with D unresolved. V lost 1 base and J lost 7, with 13 bases in between. In germline, CDR1 is SEHNR, CDR2 FQNEAQ (reference sequence). CDR3 length equals 14 residues. The CDR3 nucleotides read TGTGCCAGCAGCTTAGATGGAGCGGGCGTTGAAGCTTTCTTT. Residues: CASSLDGAGVEAFF.

This clone has ten or more counts. The chain employs TRBV9 and TRBJ1-2; a possible D gene is TRBD1 (6 bases). The CDR3 spans 20 residues. Per germline, CDR1 SGDLS and CDR2 YYNGEE. Trimming pared 6 bases from V and 7 bases from J, leaving 37 bases between. CDR3 sequence: CASMTKRGTHERLESPGYTF. CDR3 DNA: TGTGCCAGCATGACAAAACGTGGGACACACGAACGACTTGAATCCCCTGGCTACACCTTC.